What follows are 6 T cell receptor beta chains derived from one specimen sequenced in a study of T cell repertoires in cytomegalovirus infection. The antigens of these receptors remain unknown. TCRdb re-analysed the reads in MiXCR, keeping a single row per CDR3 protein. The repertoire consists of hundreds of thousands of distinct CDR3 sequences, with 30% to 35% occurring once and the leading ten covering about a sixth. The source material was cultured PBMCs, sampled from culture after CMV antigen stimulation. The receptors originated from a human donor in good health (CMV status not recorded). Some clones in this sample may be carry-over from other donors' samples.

CDR3 residues: CASSRGPLADGYTF. The CDR3 DNA reads TGTGCCAGTAGTAGGGGACCCCTGGCGGATGGCTACACCTTC. The genes are TRBV19 and TRBJ1-2; perhaps TRBD1 as D (5 bases). There are 14 residues in the CDR3. V shed 4 bases and J shed 6 bases, with 15 bases lying between them. Germline V gene sequence: CDR1 LNHDA, CDR2 SQIVND (reference sequence).

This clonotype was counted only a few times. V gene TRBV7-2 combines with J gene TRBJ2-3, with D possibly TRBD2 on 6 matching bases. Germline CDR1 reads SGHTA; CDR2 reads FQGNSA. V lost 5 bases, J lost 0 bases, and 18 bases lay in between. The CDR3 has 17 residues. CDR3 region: CASSPGLAEYSTDTQYF. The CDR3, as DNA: TGTGCCAGCAGCCCAGGATTAGCGGAGTATAGCACAGATACGCAGTATTTT.

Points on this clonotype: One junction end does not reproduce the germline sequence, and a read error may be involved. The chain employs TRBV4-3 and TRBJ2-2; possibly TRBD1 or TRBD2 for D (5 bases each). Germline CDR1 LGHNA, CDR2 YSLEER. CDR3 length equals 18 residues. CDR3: CARSQDTGLGANTGELFF. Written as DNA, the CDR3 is TGCGCCAGAAGCCAAGATACGGGGCTGGGGGCGAACACCGGGGAGCTGTTTTTT.

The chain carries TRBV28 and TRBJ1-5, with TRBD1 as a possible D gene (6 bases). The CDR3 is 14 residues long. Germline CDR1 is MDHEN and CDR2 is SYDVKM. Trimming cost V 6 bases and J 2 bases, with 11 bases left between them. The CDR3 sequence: CASRVQGGNQPQHF. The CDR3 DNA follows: TGTGCCAGCAGGGTACAGGGAGGCAATCAGCCCCAGCATTTT.

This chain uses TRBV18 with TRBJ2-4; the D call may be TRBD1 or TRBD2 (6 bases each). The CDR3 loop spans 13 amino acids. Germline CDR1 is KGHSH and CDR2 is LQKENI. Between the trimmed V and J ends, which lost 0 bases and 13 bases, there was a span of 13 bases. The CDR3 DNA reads TGTGCCAGCTCACCACCCGGGGGCGCTGTCCAGTACTTC. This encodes CASSPPGGAVQYF.

The CDR3 spells CSVRGQLRAKNIQYF. In DNA form, the CDR3 reads TGCAGCGTTCGTGGACAGCTTAGAGCCAAAAACATTCAGTACTTC. The chain uses TRBV29-1 and TRBJ2-4, with a weak D call TRBD1 (6 bases). CDR1 SQVTM and CDR2 ANQGSEA come from the germline V gene. V shed 5 bases and J shed 0 bases, with 14 bases lying between them. There are 15 residues in the CDR3.